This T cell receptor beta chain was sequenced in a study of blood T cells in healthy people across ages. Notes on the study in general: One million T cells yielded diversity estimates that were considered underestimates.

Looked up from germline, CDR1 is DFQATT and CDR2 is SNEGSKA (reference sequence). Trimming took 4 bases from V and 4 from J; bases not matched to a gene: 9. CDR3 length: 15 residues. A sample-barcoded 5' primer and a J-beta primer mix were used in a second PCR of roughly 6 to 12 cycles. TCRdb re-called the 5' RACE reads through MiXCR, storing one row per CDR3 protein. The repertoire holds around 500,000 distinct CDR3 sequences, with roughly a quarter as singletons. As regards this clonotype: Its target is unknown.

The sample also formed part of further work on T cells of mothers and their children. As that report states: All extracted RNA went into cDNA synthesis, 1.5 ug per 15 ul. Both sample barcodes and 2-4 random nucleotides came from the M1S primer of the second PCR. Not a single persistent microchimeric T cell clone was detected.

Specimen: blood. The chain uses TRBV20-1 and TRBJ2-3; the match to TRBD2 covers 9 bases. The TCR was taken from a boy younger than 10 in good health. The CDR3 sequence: CSATRREGRADTQYF. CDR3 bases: TGCAGTGCTACTCGGCGGGAGGGCCGGGCAGATACGCAGTATTTT.